The present entry profiles one T cell receptor (beta chain) with its context. The data are from a study of regulatory T cells in long-lasting Graves disease. Between the trimmed V and J ends, which lost 5 bases and 7 bases, there was a span of 14 bases. The CDR3 is made up of 13 amino acids. The germline CDR1 and CDR2 sequences are SNHLY and FYNNEI. Time point indicated: persistent/refractory GD, antithyroid drugs over 5 years with positive TRAb. After RNA was extracted from PBMCs, the TCR library was made from it. Investigators prepared the TCR beta libraries by applying iRepertoire HTBI primers and Arm-PCR of CDR3 regions. TCRdb redid the calling of the multiplex PCR reads with MiXCR, one entry per CDR3 protein. The repertoire has a few hundred thousand distinct CDR3 sequences, about 20% of them found once; the top ten carry about 27%.

This TCR was recovered from a female donor with Graves disease. Sequences were derived from peripheral blood mononuclear cells (PBMCs), sampled when the disease was refractory, from a patient treated with antithyroid drugs. The gene calls are TRBV2 and TRBJ1-1; D call uncertain. DNA of the CDR3: TGTGCCAGCAGTTACATCCCCGGCGGTGAAGCTTTCTTT. This sequence encodes CASSYIPGGEAFF.